The 4 T cell receptor beta chains below were found in one sample sequenced in a study of regulatory T cells in long-lasting Graves disease. Library construction for TCR beta used iRepertoire HTBI primers and Arm-PCR of CDR3 regions. Each CDR3 protein gets one entry after TCRdb re-called the multiplex PCR reads with MiXCR. The data show about 380,000 distinct CDR3 sequences, with roughly 15% seen just once and over 20% held by the top ten. Sample time point: newly diagnosed GD, antithyroid drugs for less than 3 months. From RNA extracted from PBMCs, the TCR library was made. The specimen comprised peripheral blood mononuclear cells (PBMCs), sampled at new diagnosis, from a patient treated with antithyroid drugs. Receptor source: a female donor with Graves disease.

This clonotype was recorded many times. The V call is TRBV20-1, the J call TRBJ2-5, with D possibly being TRBD1 or TRBD2 (5 bases each). The CDR3 is 11 amino acids. Per germline, CDR1 DFQATT and CDR2 SNEGSKA (reference sequence). DNA of the CDR3: TGCAGCACGGGACCACCAGAGACCCAGTACTTC. Translated: CSTGPPETQYF.

This clonotype was recorded many times. A read error may produce the germline difference seen at one junction end. V usage is TRBV7-9 and J usage is TRBJ2-1; 12 bases map to TRBD2. This CDR3 has 15 amino acids. Germline V gives CDR1 SEHNR, CDR2 FQNEAQ (reference sequence). CDR3 region: CASSLAGGRVNEQFF. The CDR3 DNA sequence: TGTGCCAGCAGCCTAGCGGGGGGGCGAGTCAATGAGCAGTTCTTC.

Many counts were recorded for this clonotype. The V gene is TRBV24-1, the J gene TRBJ2-6; D unclear. Trimming removed 5 bases at V and 4 bases at J, with 14 bases between. This CDR3 is 16 amino acids long. In germline, CDR1 is KGHDR, CDR2 SFDVKD. In DNA form, the CDR3 reads TGTGCCACCAGTGGGGCGGTTTTAACCGGGGCCAACGTCCTGACTTTC. This gives the protein CATSGAVLTGANVLTF.

In this sample, this clonotype turned up many times. Here the CDR3 reads CASSYYEQYF. The CDR3 region has the DNA TGTGCCAGCAGCTATTACGAGCAGTACTTC. The chain couples TRBV11-2 to TRBJ2-7; no reliable D call. Germline V lookup: CDR1 SGHAT, CDR2 FQNNGV. Between the trimmed V and J ends, which lost 4 bases and 4 bases, there was a span of 2 bases. The CDR3 spans 10 residues.